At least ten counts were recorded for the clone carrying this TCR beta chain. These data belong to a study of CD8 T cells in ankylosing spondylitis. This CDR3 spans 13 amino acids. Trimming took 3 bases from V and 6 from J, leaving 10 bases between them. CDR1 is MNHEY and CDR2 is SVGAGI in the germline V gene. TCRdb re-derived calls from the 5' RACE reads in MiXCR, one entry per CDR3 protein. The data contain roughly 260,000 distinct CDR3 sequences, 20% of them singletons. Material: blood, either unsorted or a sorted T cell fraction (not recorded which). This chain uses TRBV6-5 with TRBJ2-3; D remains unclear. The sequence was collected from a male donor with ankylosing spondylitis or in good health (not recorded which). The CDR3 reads CASSYGSEDTQYF. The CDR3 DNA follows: TGTGCCAGCAGTTATGGGTCGGAGGATACGCAGTATTTT.